This T cell receptor beta chain was sequenced for a study of T cells in Graves' hyperthyroidism and ophthalmopathy. Study-wide findings and caveats: Ophthalmopathy was predicted by the model a median of about 6.7 months ahead of onset. Most thyroid clonotypes that were expanded above 0.001 also turned up in blood.

Each diagnosis drew on symptoms, thyroxine, TRAb, thyroid ultrasound and orbital computed tomography findings. It was RNA transcripts that yielded the amplified TCR beta CDR3 regions. The HTBI primer set served for first-round RT-PCR of the TCR CDR3. TCRdb redid the calling of the multiplex PCR reads with MiXCR, one entry per CDR3 protein. The data contain approximately 150,000 distinct CDR3 sequences, 9.4% of them singletons. The sample holds many counts of this clonotype. Its antigen remains unknown. Germline V lookup: CDR1 GTSNPN, CDR2 SVGIG (reference sequence). Trimming stripped 2 bases from V and 0 bases from J, with 10 bases between. The CDR3 consists of 15 residues.

Sequenced material: blood. The chain joins TRBV30 to TRBJ2-2; perhaps TRBD1 as D (5 bases). The receptor was isolated from a woman younger than 30 with Graves' hyperthyroidism that later progressed to Graves' ophthalmopathy. The CDR3 loop reads CAWSQDSTNTGELFF. The CDR3 DNA follows: TGTGCCTGGAGTCAAGACAGCACGAACACCGGGGAGCTGTTTTTT.